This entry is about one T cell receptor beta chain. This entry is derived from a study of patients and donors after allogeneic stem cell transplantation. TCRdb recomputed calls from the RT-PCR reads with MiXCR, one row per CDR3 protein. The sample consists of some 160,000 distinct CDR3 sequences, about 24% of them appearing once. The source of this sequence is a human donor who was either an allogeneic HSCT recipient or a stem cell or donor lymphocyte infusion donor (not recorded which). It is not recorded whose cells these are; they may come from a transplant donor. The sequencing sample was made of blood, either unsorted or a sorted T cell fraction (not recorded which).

Written as DNA, the CDR3 is TGTGCCAGCAGCTTGGGACAGGGAGGGGGACGCGGGACTGAAGCTTTCTTT. This gives the protein CASSLGQGGGRGTEAFF. V is TRBV5-5 and J is TRBJ1-1, with TRBD1 matching 7 bases. The CDR3 consists of 17 residues. V shed 0 bases and J 5 bases; nucleotides not matched to a gene: 13. Germline values: CDR1 SGHKS, CDR2 YYEKEE (reference sequence).